This T cell receptor (beta chain) is drawn from a study of T cell responses to AZD1222 COVID-19 vaccine. General study findings and limits: Just six AZD1222 recipients tested seropositive at baseline. Vaccine-associated CD4 TCRs spanned spike, dominant at 160-218 and 743-854. There were repertoire samples only from the period after the peak T cell response.

Data came from immunoSEQ multiplex PCR; TCRdb stores just in-frame clones and leaves some out. The sample lists more than 150,000 clones; 88% were seen once. The CDR3 has 12 residues. Looked up from germline, CDR1 is MNHEY and CDR2 is SVGEGT. V was cut by 1 base and J by 5 bases, with 3 bases left in between. Concerning this clone: Its antigen remains unknown.

V and J are TRBV6-2 or TRBV6-3 and TRBJ1-5; D is undetermined. The clonotype was recovered from an adult who received the AZD1222 COVID-19 vaccine. The source material was peripheral blood, sampled 28 days after the second AZD1222 dose. The DNA for the CDR3 is TGTGCCAGCAGTTACTTTGATCAGCCCCAGCATTTT. This encodes CASSYFDQPQHF.